What follows describes a single T cell receptor beta chain. In the original workflow: How many nucleated cells were present was estimated from reference gene primer amplification. Sequencing used immunoSEQ multiplex PCR; TCRdb keeps in-frame clones, though not all of them. V, J and clone size reflect that table, while D and trimming were determined from the DNA. This sample yields tens of thousands of clones, of which more than 75% are seen a single time; about 7% belongs to the top ten. The sample originates from a study of blood T cell repertoires in COVID-19. Whole-study context: Both acute and convalescent COVID-19 samples were obtained from the United States, Italy and Spain. T cells, B-cell-depleted T cells, or PBMCs provided the cDNA or gDNA that served as material.

With V trimmed by 7 bases and J by 6 bases, 10 bases remained unmatched. The germline V gene encodes CDR1 LNHDA and CDR2 SQIVND (reference sequence). This CDR3 is 15 amino acids long. The V gene is TRBV19, the J gene TRBJ1-5, with 9 bases aligning to TRBD1. Input material: peripheral blood. The receptor was isolated from a man aged 50 or older with active or convalescent COVID-19. The CDR3 DNA is TGTGCCAGTATCCCCGGGACAGGGAGCGGTCAGCCCCAGCATTTT. It encodes CASIPGTGSGQPQHF.